This TCR beta chain was captured in a study of blood T cell repertoires in COVID-19. Background on the study: PBMCs, B-cell-depleted T cells, or T cells were the source of the cDNA or gDNA that made up the material.

This clone occurred a few times. The V gene lost 3 bases and the J gene lost 5 bases, with 20 bases spanning the gap. The CDR3 totals 18 residues. Germline CDR1 and CDR2: MDHEN and SYDVKM. In the original workflow: Quantification of nucleated cells was approximated via reference gene primer amplification. Libraries were prepared by immunoSEQ multiplex PCR; TCRdb keeps only in-frame clonotypes and omits some of them. That table supplies the V and J calls and clone size; D and trimming were determined from the DNA. Counted here are roughly 250,000 clones, roughly 82% occurring once; the ten biggest clones make up 4% to 6%.

The chain recombines TRBV28 with TRBJ1-6; D is uncertain. The sequence came from a woman of 80 years or more with active or convalescent COVID-19. The sample comprised peripheral blood. CDR3 amino acids: CASSFDPSHSRNNSPLHF. The CDR3 DNA sequence: TGTGCCAGCAGTTTCGACCCCTCCCACAGTAGAAATAATTCACCCCTCCACTTT.